This is a list of T cell receptor beta chains from one sample in a study of technical replicates of blood from several donors. Sequencing used immunoSEQ multiplex PCR; TCRdb keeps in-frame clones, though not all of them. The data show tens of thousands of clones, under 97% seen once. Specimen: T cells isolated from PBMCs. These receptors all come from a human donor in good health. Each CDR3 is given with its conserved first and last residue. D genes are given only for firm matches. Expanded clones get a size class; other rows say once, few or many, or leave the size out.

>TRBJ1-1|.|.|TRBV7-9
CASSSAGAEAFF
TGTGCCAGCAGCTCTGCGGGCGCTGAAGCTTTCTTT
>TRBJ2-7|TRBD2|.|TRBV30
CAWSIGGGYEQYF
TGTGCCTGGAGTATCGGGGGGGGCTACGAGCAGTACTTC
>TRBJ2-3|.|.|TRBV30
CAWSVLSSTDTQYF
TGTGCCTGGAGTGTACTTTCTAGCACAGATACGCAGTATTTT
>TRBJ1-1|.|.|TRBV10-3
CAISRVEGGSYTEAFF
TGTGCCATCAGCCGGGTCGAGGGAGGCAGCTACACTGAAGCTTTCTTT
>TRBJ2-7|.|.|TRBV28
CASRPGQDYEQYF
TGTGCCAGCAGACCGGGACAAGACTACGAGCAGTACTTC
>TRBJ2-2|TRBD1|.|TRBV7-3
CASSSTGAGELFF
TGTGCCAGCAGCTCAACAGGGGCCGGGGAGCTGTTTTTT
>TRBJ1-5|.|.|TRBV19
CASSIDREDLQPQHF
TGTGCCAGTAGTATAGATCGTGAGGATCTACAGCCCCAGCATTTT
>TRBJ2-7|.|.|TRBV28
CASSLSPSYEQYF
TGTGCCAGCAGTTTATCCCCTTCCTACGAGCAGTACTTC
>TRBJ2-3|.|.|TRBV19
CASSIGQSSTDTQYF
TGTGCCAGTAGTATTGGACAGTCTAGCACAGATACGCAGTATTTT
>TRBJ1-2|TRBD1|.|TRBV11-3
CASSSGQGDGYTF
TGTGCCAGCAGCTCTGGACAGGGTGACGGCTACACCTTC
>TRBJ2-1|.|.|TRBV7-6
CASSQGGSWGNEQFF
TGTGCCAGCAGCCAAGGAGGCTCCTGGGGCAATGAGCAGTTCTTC
>TRBJ2-1|TRBD2|.|TRBV2
CASSDSGRASEQFF
TGTGCCAGCAGTGACAGCGGGAGGGCCTCTGAGCAGTTCTTC
>TRBJ2-7|TRBD1|.|TRBV19
CASSLVGTGEGQQYF
TGTGCCAGTAGTTTAGTAGGGACAGGAGAAGGTCAGCAGTACTTC
>TRBJ2-3|.|.|TRBV12-5
CASGVGESTDTQYF
TGTGCTAGTGGGGTAGGGGAAAGCACAGATACGCAGTATTTT
>TRBJ2-1|TRBD2|.|TRBV6-4
CASSDIASGINEQFF
TGTGCCAGCAGTGACATCGCTAGCGGGATCAATGAGCAGTTCTTC
>TRBJ1-1|.|.|TRBV15
CATSATGFTEAFF
TGTGCCACCAGCGCAACAGGTTTCACTGAAGCTTTCTTT
>TRBJ1-2|.|.|TRBV19
CASSPSYGYTF
TGTGCCAGTAGTCCTAGCTATGGCTACACCTTC
>TRBJ1-5|.|.|TRBV21-1
CASSGQKLSNQPQHF
TGTGCCAGCAGTGGACAGAAATTAAGCAATCAGCCCCAGCATTTT
>TRBJ2-7|.|.|TRBV19
CASSIIGGHEQYF
TGTGCCAGTAGTATCATAGGCGGCCACGAGCAGTACTTC
>TRBJ2-7|.|.|TRBV29-1
CSVGGRLKDEQYF
TGCAGCGTGGGGGGTCGACTGAAGGACGAGCAGTACTTC
>TRBJ1-5|.|.|TRBV4-3
CASSQEWQGGQPQHF
TGCGCCAGCAGCCAAGAGTGGCAGGGCGGTCAGCCCCAGCATTTT
>TRBJ2-7|TRBD2|.|TRBV29-1
CSVRLAGGYEQYF
TGCAGCGTTCGGCTAGCGGGAGGGTACGAGCAGTACTTC
>TRBJ1-5|.|.|TRBV4-3
CASSQDSSGNGNQPQHF
TGCGCCAGCAGCCAAGATTCCTCGGGGAACGGCAATCAGCCCCAGCATTTT
>TRBJ2-2|.|few|TRBV5-4
CASSFTGIYTGELFF
TGTGCCAGCAGCTTTACAGGGATTTACACCGGGGAGCTGTTTTTT
>TRBJ2-2|.|.|TRBV6-6
CASSLSGTYTGELFF
TGTGCCAGCAGTCTTAGCGGAACTTACACCGGGGAGCTGTTTTTT
>TRBJ1-1|.|many|TRBV28
CASSTQWSIEAFF
TGTGCCAGCTCTACTCAGTGGAGCATAGAAGCTTTCTTT
>TRBJ2-7|.|.|TRBV7-8
CASSLARSYEQYF
TGTGCCAGCAGCTTAGCACGGTCCTACGAGCAGTACTTC
>TRBJ2-7|.|once|TRBV11-2
CASSSGLGSAEQYF
TGTGCCAGCAGTTCGGGACTGGGGTCGGCCGAGCAGTACTTC
>TRBJ2-1|.|.|TRBV5-1
CASSPESVSYNEQFF
TGCGCCAGCAGCCCCGAGTCTGTCTCCTACAATGAGCAGTTCTTC
>TRBJ1-1|TRBD1|.|TRBV7-8
CASSYLRTGNTEAFF
TGTGCCAGCAGCTATCTAAGGACAGGGAACACTGAAGCTTTCTTT
>TRBJ2-1|.|.|TRBV19
CASSLSTARNEQFF
TGTGCCAGTAGTCTATCTACAGCTCGGAATGAGCAGTTCTTC
>TRBJ2-5|.|.|TRBV10-3
CAIGIAEETQYF
TGTGCCATCGGAATAGCGGAGGAGACCCAGTACTTC
>TRBJ1-5|.|.|TRBV7-6
CASSKSRAGVEDQPQHF
TGTGCCAGCAGCAAAAGCCGGGCAGGGGTTGAGGATCAGCCCCAGCATTTT
>TRBJ2-7|TRBD2|.|TRBV28
CASSPGSGRRYEQYF
TGTGCCAGCAGCCCCGGTAGCGGGAGAAGGTACGAGCAGTACTTC
>TRBJ1-2|.|once|TRBV6-1
CASSEVQTYGYTF
TGTGCCAGCAGTGAGGTACAGACATATGGCTACACCTTC
>TRBJ2-2|.|.|TRBV5-6
CASSLGLTGELFF
TGTGCCAGCAGCTTGGGACTCACCGGGGAGCTGTTTTTT
>TRBJ2-7|.|.|TRBV2
CASSEEGFAYEQYF
TGTGCCAGCAGTGAGGAGGGGTTTGCCTACGAGCAGTACTTC
>TRBJ2-2|TRBD2|.|TRBV7-7
CASRGLAGGTGELFF
TGTGCTAGCAGGGGACTAGCGGGAGGAACCGGGGAGCTGTTTTTT
>TRBJ2-7|.|.|TRBV29-1
CSVEGRVQGNYEQYF
TGCAGCGTTGAAGGGAGAGTACAGGGAAACTACGAGCAGTACTTC
>TRBJ1-5|.|few|TRBV6-1
CASSIADNQPQHF
TGTGCCAGCAGTATAGCAGACAATCAGCCCCAGCATTTT
>TRBJ2-3|TRBD2|.|TRBV5-1
CASSLSGLGLAGEGATDTQYF
TGCGCCAGCAGCTTGAGTGGTCTAGGACTAGCGGGAGAGGGGGCCACAGATACGCAGTATTTT
>TRBJ2-5|TRBD2|.|TRBV9
CASSVAAGGVETQYF
TGTGCCAGCAGCGTAGCGGCGGGAGGAGTGGAGACCCAGTACTTC
>TRBJ2-4|.|.|TRBV11-3
CASSLDSSRAKNIQYF
TGTGCCAGCAGCCTAGACAGTTCCAGAGCCAAAAACATTCAGTACTTC
>TRBJ2-7|TRBD1|.|TRBV25-1
CASRPLDRGANEQYF
TGTGCCAGCAGACCATTGGACAGGGGGGCCAACGAGCAGTACTTC
>TRBJ2-5|.|.|TRBV10-2
CASTITFGIETQYF
TGCGCCAGCACGATCACTTTCGGGATAGAGACCCAGTACTTC
>TRBJ2-3|TRBD2|.|TRBV19
CASSIRLAGTDTQYF
TGTGCCAGTAGTATACGCCTAGCGGGCACAGATACGCAGTATTTT
>TRBJ1-5|TRBD1|few|TRBV6-1
CAGESGQGGGPQHF
TGTGCCGGCGAATCAGGACAGGGAGGAGGGCCCCAGCATTTT
>TRBJ1-5|.|.|TRBV4-3
CASSRSWASAGDQPQHF
TGCGCCAGCAGTAGAAGTTGGGCTAGTGCAGGGGACCAGCCCCAGCATTTT
>TRBJ1-5|.|.|TRBV28
CAVGLRYQPQHF
TGTGCCGTGGGACTGCGATATCAGCCCCAGCATTTT
>TRBJ1-2|TRBD1|.|TRBV27
CASSSNPTGLYGYTF
TGTGCCAGCAGTTCCAACCCGACAGGGCTCTATGGCTACACCTTC
>TRBJ2-3|.|.|TRBV23-1
CASSQGRLKFTDTQYF
TGCGCCAGCAGTCAAGGGAGGTTAAAGTTCACAGATACGCAGTATTTT
>TRBJ2-7|.|.|TRBV6-5
CASSYSGSPAEQYF
TGTGCCAGCAGTTACTCCGGGAGCCCCGCCGAGCAGTACTTC
>TRBJ1-2|TRBD1|once|TRBV2
CASMGQGVYGYTF
TGTGCCAGCATGGGACAGGGGGTCTATGGCTACACCTTC
>TRBJ2-7|.|.|TRBV7-8
CASSLQDLAYEQYF
TGTGCCAGCAGCTTACAGGACTTAGCCTACGAGCAGTACTTC
>TRBJ2-3|TRBD2|.|TRBV15
CATSRDRKAGVLDTQYF
TGTGCCACCAGCAGAGATCGGAAGGCGGGAGTTCTCGATACGCAGTATTTT
>TRBJ2-7|.|.|TRBV30
CASNRAPYEQYF
TGTGCCTCCAACAGGGCCCCCTACGAGCAGTACTTC
>TRBJ2-1|.|once|TRBV20-1
CSVFHEQFF
TGCAGTGTATTCCATGAGCAGTTCTTC
>TRBJ2-7|.|.|TRBV2
CASILRSLASEQYF
TGTGCCAGCATCCTGCGGAGCCTGGCGAGCGAGCAGTACTTC
>TRBJ2-7|.|.|TRBV5-1
CASSQRDSNYEQYF
TGCGCCAGCAGCCAACGGGACTCCAACTACGAGCAGTACTTC